This record concerns one T cell receptor (beta chain) sequence. No antigen is known for it. Clones were sequenced by immunoSEQ multiplex PCR, and TCRdb holds only the in-frame ones, with some missing. Of about 350,000 clones in the sample, more than 85% are singletons; the top ten hold around 4.5%. Trimming left V 0 bases short and J 5 bases short, with 13 bases between. The CDR3 is made up of 14 amino acids. Germline V gives CDR1 GTSNPN, CDR2 SVGIG (reference sequence). This sample is part of a study of Ad26.COV2.S vaccination and SARS-CoV-2 variants. Study as a whole: Donor allocation was to the COV1001 Ad26.COV2.S trial arm.

Regarding treatment: 19 received Ad26.COV2.S at low or high dose, single or two shots; about 5 received placebo; per-sample allocation not given. All samples were drawn on day 63, counting from the first vaccine or placebo injection. Boston provided a donor who was an adult aged 18-55 years. The study, taken as a whole, reports: Estimates derived from TCR breadth and depth analyses may have underestimated total T cell responses.

The source of this sequence is a person between 18 and 59 years old who received the Ad26.COV2.S COVID-19 vaccine or a placebo. The chain links TRBV30 to TRBJ1-1; D remains unclear. The starting material was peripheral blood, obtained in a trial of Ad26.COV2.S vaccine versus placebo. CDR3 nucleotides: TGTGCCTGGAGTGTACCTGGGTTTGAGACTGAAGCTTTCTTT. Translation gives CAWSVPGFETEAFF. Full variable domain (outside the CDR3, taken from reference TRBV30 and TRBJ1-1): SQTIHQWPATLVQPVGSPLSLECTVEGTSNPNLYWYRQAAGRGLQLLFYSVGIGQISSEVPQNLSASRPQDRQFILSSKKLLLSDSGFYLCAWSVPGFETEAFFGQGTRLTVV.